This TCR beta chain was recovered during a study of blood T cell repertoires in COVID-19 (dated by TCRdb to about 2020). Regarding the study in general: Collaborator samples came from the United States, Italy and Spain and covered acute and convalescent phases of COVID-19. The prospective study material was composed of cDNA or gDNA derived from T cells, B-cell-depleted T cells, or PBMCs. Subjects who had been exposed to COVID-19, were actively infected with it, or had recovered from it provided the deeply sampled blood TCRbeta repertoires that made up the dataset. The repertoires were made available in a free public database intended to serve as a resource for research on the immune response to SARS-CoV-2. Samples came from the ongoing ImmuneRACE study (first 160 participants) plus 1,254 subjects from 6 global collaborators. The sample metadata nearly always contained a de-identified subject ID, COVID-19 status, age in years and sex. Where available, HLA class I and class II types were obtained from metadata supplied by the sample provider rather than from assay-based typing. What the research found in general, with its limitations: The amount of clinical and demographic metadata varied by source and participant and was provided uncurated.

Participants in the prospective study were enrolled through a virtual design, were aged roughly 18 to 90 years, and lived in roughly 24 United States geographic areas. In the prospective study, cohorts were assigned on the basis of participant-reported clinical history obtained from a screening survey and a study questionnaire. Mobile phlebotomists in the prospective study collected whole blood, serum and a nasopharyngeal or oropharyngeal swab from every participant. Participants in the prospective study had the option to provide additional blood draws and questionnaires over a roughly two-month period. Prospective study blood samples were shipped either frozen or at room temperature before DNA extraction. Looking up the germline V gene (reference sequence) yields CDR1 LNHDA and CDR2 SQIVND. The CDR3 sequence holds 13 residues, the cysteine and phenylalanine included. Only CDR3 DNA remains: 39 bases, in frame from the first base. For this chain, trimming is 5 bases at the V end and 0 bases at the J end, and the number of junction bases without a gene match is 1.

TCRbeta CDR3 regions were amplified from genomic DNA by means of the immunoSEQ Assay, a bias-controlled multiplex PCR. In the original analysis: Within the assay, amplification of reference gene primers was used to estimate how many nucleated cells each sample contained. To quantify the absolute abundance of each unique TCRbeta CDR3 rearrangement, sequence reads were collapsed and filtered. Productive Simpson clonality was computed per sample as the square root of Simpson's diversity index over productive rearrangements. Sourced from immuneACCESS, this table was stored by TCRdb with only in-frame sequences that have V and J called. A share of the clones is absent; for the studies checked, an unresolved V gene accounts for under half, and the remainder has no known explanation. V and J calls and clone size are copied from that table; D and trimming were computed from the DNA. The sample has approximately 200,000 clones on record, 75% to 90% of them singletons. The biggest ten clones account for about 2.1% of the sample.

Details on this clone: Its binding antigen is unknown. Nothing much larger sits one base from this clone, and base qualities are not available.

Sequencing was carried out using PBMCs or T cells enriched from blood (not recorded which). The sequence was obtained from a woman between 35 and 50 years old with acute COVID-19. The rearranged segments are TRBV19 and TRBJ2-7, with 7 junctional bases fitting TRBD1. The base sequence is TGTGCCAGTAGTCGGGACAGCTCCTACGAGCAGTACTTC. Its protein reads: CASSRDSSYEQYF.